The entry below gives a single T cell receptor beta chain sequence along with its context. No antigen is known for it. The ends were cut back, 2 bases at V and 0 bases at J, with 9 bases in the middle. Germline V gives CDR1 SGHTA, CDR2 FQGNSA. The CDR3 is 15 residues long. This entry is derived from a study of somatic mutations in cytotoxic T cells in rheumatoid arthritis. The study's findings and limits: TRBV07 appeared slightly underrepresented in the rheumatoid arthritis patients. That finding was not adjusted to account for multiple comparisons. A rise in CD8+ clonality with age was seen in rheumatoid arthritis patients but not in healthy controls.

Sequenced by immunoSEQ multiplex PCR; TCRdb stores in-frame clones only, minus some. This sample carries 9,500 to 15,000 clones, over 70% of them seen once, and the ten largest clones take roughly 13%. The V and J genes are TRBV7-2 and TRBJ2-3; D remains ambiguous. This TCR came from a middle-aged man in good health. The specimen was CD8+ T cells sorted from blood. CDR3 DNA sequence: TGTGCCAGCAGCTTACCACGGGCAAGCACAGATACGCAGTATTTT. As protein: CASSLPRASTDTQYF.